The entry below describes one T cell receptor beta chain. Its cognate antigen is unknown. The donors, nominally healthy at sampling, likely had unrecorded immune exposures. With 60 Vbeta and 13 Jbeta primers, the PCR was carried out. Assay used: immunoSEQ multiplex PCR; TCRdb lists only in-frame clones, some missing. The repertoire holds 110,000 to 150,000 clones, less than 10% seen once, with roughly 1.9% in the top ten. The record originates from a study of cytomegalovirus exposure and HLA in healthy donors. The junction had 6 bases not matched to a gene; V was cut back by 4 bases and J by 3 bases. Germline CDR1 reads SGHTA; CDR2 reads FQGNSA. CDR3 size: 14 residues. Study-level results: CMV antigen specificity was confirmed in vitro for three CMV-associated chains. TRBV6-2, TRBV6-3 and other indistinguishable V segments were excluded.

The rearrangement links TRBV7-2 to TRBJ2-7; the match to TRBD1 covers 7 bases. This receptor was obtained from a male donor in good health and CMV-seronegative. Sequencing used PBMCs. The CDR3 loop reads CASSSHRDSYEQYF. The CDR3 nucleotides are TGTGCCAGCAGCTCCCACCGGGACAGCTACGAGCAGTACTTC.